This record concerns one TCR beta chain sequence. Its antigen is still unknown. Base qualities are not provided; no much larger clone lies one nucleotide away. The sample comes from a study of shared clonotypes between healthy human individuals (TCRdb year 2020). A note on the overall study: Three men and a couple of women, aged 18 to 49 years, made up the cohort. Leukapheresis yielded between about 0.9 and 10 billion PBMCs per donor. For each donor, three plates each were used for CD4 naive and CD4 memory, two plates were used for CD8 naive, and one plate was used for CD8 memory. To increase sequencing depth and limit assay-specific biases, different laboratories used diverse techniques to prepare libraries and sequence TCR repertoires. To estimate repertoire size and how much clonotype sharing occurs between individuals, the study deeply sequenced the blood TCR repertoires of a handful of healthy adults. The full study reports these points: Rarefaction of sorted-subset datasets indicated incomplete sequencing despite the large sequencing depth. Pairwise subsampling indicated that sequencing depth was expected to affect the degree of clonotype sharing among donors. Sharing across several donors was observed for approximately 4.6% of naive CD4, 3% to 3.5% of naive CD8, 2% to 2.5% of memory CD4, and around 0.4% of memory CD8 clonotypes. Sampling was restricted to blood, and TCR repertoires in tissues likely differ from the TCR repertoires found in blood. Compared with non-shared clonotypes, clonotypes shared by all four sorted-subset donors had higher generation probabilities. The genetic and exposure-history diversity represented was limited by the small number of donors. Estimated clonotype richness was generally larger for naive than for memory subsets.

Trimming at the junction amounts to 0 bases on V and 4 bases on J, and the germline ends lie 16 bases apart. Including the terminal cysteine and phenylalanine, the CDR3 comprises 17 residues. Only the CDR3 DNA is retained, 51 bases long and in frame from the first base. Per the germline V gene, SGHAT is the CDR1 and FQNNGV is the CDR2. TCR CDR3 regions were amplified from genomic DNA by multiplex PCR using the deep immunoSEQ assay. Extracted genomic DNA from each cell subset was spread evenly across all wells of several immunoSEQ 96-well plates, with each plate serving as a replicate. For sorted subsets, roughly 0.2 ug genomic DNA, equal to tens of thousands of T cell genomes, was loaded into each replicate PCR. The purified libraries were quantified using a Qubit 3.0 fluorometer, sized with a Bioanalyzer 2100, and then quantified again using the KAPA Library Quantification kit. Every immunoSEQ 96-well plate was sequenced on a separate single-read 150-cycle Illumina NextSeq 550 flow cell. Under the source paper's analysis protocol: The immunoSEQ output contained only junctional sequences without quality scores, so filtering could not match that applied to full-length reads. Sequences were annotated with PyIR, a Python wrapper for IgBLAST v1.9, using IMGT germline references to assign V/J genes and CDR3. Reads were filtered out if the reads had weak V/J assignments (E-value above 1e-6), no CDR3, stop codons, out-of-frame junctions, or ambiguous translated residues. V3J clonotypes were defined by identical inferred V gene, J gene, and CDR3 amino acid sequence. To compute the percentage overlap between repertoires, the number of shared unique clonotypes was divided by the size of the smaller repertoire. RTK rarefaction, the Chao1 estimator, and Recon v2.1 estimates of unobserved clonotypes were used to assess repertoire richness. OLGA was used to compute generation probabilities for all TCRbeta clonotypes that the gDNA method yielded from several donors. The clones in this table, taken by TCRdb from immuneACCESS, are in-frame only. Not every clone is retained; where verified, under half of the shortfall comes from an unresolved V gene, and the cause of the rest is unknown. The V and J calls and clone size were taken over from that table, and D and trimming were inferred from the DNA. The sample table holds under 1 million clones, of which about 91% were seen once. The ten largest clonotypes hold 20% to 30% of the sample.

For the CD8 naive samples, CD45RO-negative cells were positively selected for CCR7, yielding a CD45RA+CCR7+ population from which TemRA cells were excluded. Healthy HIV-negative adults with no recently reported acute infections or vaccinations were included as donors. Only Caucasian adults living in Nashville, Tennessee, USA were represented among the donors. Blood was obtained by leukapheresis, after which PBMCs were separated by Ficoll-Histopaque density gradient centrifugation and cryopreserved in liquid nitrogen vapor phase. Purity and quantity of every magnetically sorted T cell population were checked by analytical flow cytometry. Genomic DNA was isolated from each sorted fraction and quantified by UV absorbance on a Nanodrop 2000c.

Recombination linked TRBV11-2 to TRBJ2-1, with the identity of the D gene unclear. This TCR came from a man aged 25 to 40 in good health. Sequenced: naive CD8+ T cells sorted from blood. This specimen's cell subset or site label, interpreted: CD45RA+CCR7+. This receptor carries the CDR3 CASSLDRTSWGYNEQFF. The DNA reads TGTGCCAGCAGCTTAGACAGGACCTCTTGGGGATACAATGAGCAGTTCTTC.